The 19 T cell receptor beta chains below were found in one sample sequenced in a study of T cells in Graves' hyperthyroidism and ophthalmopathy. Using RNA transcripts as the source, TCR beta CDR3 regions were amplified. The HTBI set primed first-round TCR CDR3 RT-PCR. TCRdb recomputed calls from the multiplex PCR reads with MiXCR, one row per CDR3 protein. The table lists around 600,000 distinct CDR3 sequences, 45% of them singletons, with 6.5% to 9% in the top ten. The sample consisted of peripheral blood or thyroid tissue (not recorded which). The source is an adult man with Graves' disease, either hyperthyroidism or ophthalmopathy (not recorded which).

This clonotype was detected only a few times. The rearrangement joins TRBV7-9 to TRBJ2-6; D uncertain. Per germline, CDR1 SEHNR and CDR2 FQNEAQ (reference sequence). Trimming pared 5 bases from V and 2 bases from J, leaving 10 bases between. The CDR3 is 15 amino acids. The CDR3 loop reads CASSQVRAGANVLTF. CDR3 nucleotides: TGTGCCAGCAGCCAAGTAAGGGCTGGGGCCAACGTCCTGACTTTC.

Only a few counts were recorded for this clonotype. The V and J genes are TRBV5-8 and TRBJ1-3; D is unresolved. Germline loops: CDR1 SGHTS, CDR2 YDEGEE. V lost 0 bases, J lost 2 bases, and 6 bases lay in between. CDR3 size: 14 residues. The CDR3 protein is CASSLGFAGNTIYF. The DNA for the CDR3 is TGTGCCAGCAGCTTGGGTTTCGCTGGAAACACCATATATTTT.

Ten or more counts support this clonotype. The chain links TRBV7-9 to TRBJ2-7; no definite D call. This CDR3 has 12 amino acids. Trimming took off 4 bases at V and 2 bases at J, with 6 bases between the two ends. Per the germline V gene, CDR1 is SEHNR and CDR2 is FQNEAQ (reference sequence). The CDR3 here is CASSSITYEQYF. CDR3 in DNA: TGTGCCAGCAGCTCCATCACCTACGAGCAGTACTTC.

This clonotype was counted many times. V is TRBV7-9 and J is TRBJ2-7, with a tentative D call TRBD1 (6 bases). V was shortened by 4 bases and J by 7 bases, with 17 bases between the two germline ends. The CDR3 extends over 14 amino acids. The germline gives CDR1 SEHNR, CDR2 FQNEAQ (reference sequence). CDR3 sequence: CASSSRTARREQYF. CDR3 DNA sequence: TGTGCCAGCAGCTCCCGGACAGCCCGGAGAGAGCAGTACTTC.

As for this clonotype: Because the CDR3 is missing its conserved closing phenylalanine or tryptophan, this is likely a read error. Because the CDR3's place on the DNA is in doubt, the DNA is left out and the CDR3 is given as listed by TCRdb. V usage is TRBV29-1 and J usage is TRBJ1-3; the table assigns TRBD1, which was not confirmed against the DNA. Germline values: CDR1 SQVTM, CDR2 ANQGSEA. The CDR3 has 8 amino acids, counting both end residues. The CDR3 sequence is CSVAGTGV.

The chain recombines TRBV10-3 with TRBJ1-1, with D unclear. V lost 4 bases to trimming and J lost 6 bases, with 15 bases between them. The germline V gene encodes CDR1 ENHRY and CDR2 SYGVKD. The CDR3 covers 14 residues. CDR3 sequence: CAISGTGYSAEAFF. The CDR3 bases are TGTGCCATCAGTGGGACGGGGTATAGCGCTGAAGCTTTCTTT.

The chain links TRBV19 to TRBJ1-5; the D gene is possibly TRBD1 (6 bases). V lost 1 base and J 0 bases, leaving 10 bases between the germline ends. The CDR3 has 16 residues. Germline V gene lookup returns CDR1 LNHDA and CDR2 SQIVND (reference sequence). This CDR3 is CASSIGTAFSNQPQHF. The CDR3 nucleotides read TGTGCCAGTAGTATAGGGACAGCCTTTAGCAATCAGCCCCAGCATTTT.

The CDR3 spells CASSLTRGGEKLFF. CDR3 bases: TGTGCCAGCAGCCTTACCCGGGGTGGGGAAAAACTGTTTTTT. V usage is TRBV7-2 and J usage is TRBJ1-4, with D unresolved. Per germline, CDR1 SGHTA and CDR2 FQGNSA. This CDR3 has 14 amino acids. The V and J ends lost 5 bases and 8 bases respectively, with 15 bases between them.

A few counts support this clonotype. CDR3 nucleotide sequence: TGTGCCAGCAGCTCAACCGGGACAGACAACTATGGCTACACCTTC. Translation gives CASSSTGTDNYGYTF. The chain employs TRBV7-9 and TRBJ1-2; 7 positions match TRBD1. Germline trimming cut 4 bases from V and 2 bases from J; bases unmatched to any gene: 7. The germline CDR1 and CDR2 sequences are SEHNR and FQNEAQ (reference sequence). CDR3 length: 15 residues.

The CDR3 nucleotides are TGTGCCACTGCCAGAGGGAGCAATCAGCCCCAGCATTTT. It is translated as CATARGSNQPQHF. The chain recombines TRBV6-5 with TRBJ1-5; D is undetermined. Trimming stripped 10 bases from V and 1 base from J, with 11 bases between. CDR1 MNHEY and CDR2 SVGAGI come from the germline V gene. CDR3 size: 13 residues.

The gene calls are TRBV7-9 and TRBJ2-7; possible D gene TRBD2, 6 bases. This CDR3 is built from 12 residues. Trimming removed 8 bases at V and 6 bases at J, with 14 bases between. Looked up from germline, CDR1 is SEHNR and CDR2 is FQNEAQ (reference sequence). CDR3 coding DNA: TGTGCCAGCGGGGGGTTGCATGGCGAGCAGTACTTC. Translating gives CASGGLHGEQYF.

To note about this clonotype: A clone one base away is much larger, so this may be a read error. The J gene is TRBJ2-5, the V gene TRBV7-9; D unresolved. The assigned J gene may be wrong: the sequence end matches TRBJ2-7 better. The germline V gene encodes CDR1 SEHNR and CDR2 FQNEAQ (reference sequence). The CDR3 covers 12 residues. The CDR3, as DNA: TGTGCCAGCCGCAAAGACACATACGAGCAGTACTTC. Translated: CASRKDTYEQYF.

This clonotype showed up many times. The chain links TRBV29-1 to TRBJ1-6, with TRBD1 matching 7 bases. This CDR3 is 14 amino acids long. Germline V lookup: CDR1 SQVTM, CDR2 ANQGSEA. V trimming: 4 bases; J trimming: 9 bases; junction bases outside the gene matches: 9. The DNA of the CDR3 is TGCAGCGTTGGTGAGGGGGCCCGGGGTTCACCCCTCCACTTT. Its protein is CSVGEGARGSPLHF.

The chain is built from TRBV5-1 and TRBJ1-4; 12 nucleotides agree with TRBD1. The CDR3 sequence is 17 residues long. Germline CDR1 SGHRS, CDR2 YFSETQ. With 3 bases clipped from V and 12 bases from J, the junction kept 15 bases outside the gene matches. CDR3 nucleotide sequence: TGCGCCAGCAGCTCAGGGGACAGGGGGCTTCCTACGGAGGAACTGTTTTTT. It yields the protein CASSSGDRGLPTEELFF.

This clonotype occurred many times. The chain recombines TRBV7-9 with TRBJ1-1; D is perhaps TRBD1 (5 bases). V dropped 5 bases and J dropped 0 bases, with 16 bases sitting between them. The CDR3 consists of 16 residues. Germline CDR1 reads SEHNR; CDR2 reads FQNEAQ (reference sequence). The CDR3 sequence is CASSLGDLGMNTEAFF. The CDR3 DNA reads as TGTGCCAGCAGCCTCGGGGACTTGGGGATGAACACTGAAGCTTTCTTT.

This clonotype was seen ten or more times. V and J are TRBV7-9 and TRBJ1-5; no definite D call. CDR1 SEHNR and CDR2 FQNEAQ come from the germline V gene (reference sequence). This CDR3 has 12 residues. V lost 5 bases to trimming and J lost 3 bases, with 5 bases between them. The chain's CDR3 is CASSKDNQPQHF. CDR3 nucleotides: TGTGCCAGCAGCAAAGACAATCAGCCCCAGCATTTT.

The J gene is TRBJ1-2, the V gene TRBV9; D may be TRBD1 (6 bases). Deletions cut 4 bases from V and 6 bases from J, with 22 bases between. The CDR3 runs 16 residues. CDR1 SGDLS and CDR2 YYNGEE come from the germline V gene. The CDR3 DNA reads as TGTGCCAGCAGCCCTTTTCAGGGCACAGGGTCCGATGGCTACACCTTC. It yields the protein CASSPFQGTGSDGYTF. Combining the CDR3 with reference TRBV9 and TRBJ1-2 gives the whole variable domain DSGVTQTPKHLITATGQRVTLRCSPRSGDLSVYWYQQSLDQGLQFLIQYYNGEERAKGNILERFSAQQFPDLHSELNLSSLELGDSALYFCASSPFQGTGSDGYTFGSGTRLTVV.

This chain links TRBV7-8 with TRBJ1-6; D perhaps matches TRBD1 (6 bases). V gave up 2 bases and J gave up 18 bases, with 17 bases separating them. Germline lookup yields CDR1 SGHVS and CDR2 FQNEAQ. This CDR3 is 13 amino acids long. In DNA, the CDR3 is TGTGCCAGCAGCTTAACTCGGGGGCAGGGGCACCACTTT. It encodes CASSLTRGQGHHF.

The V and J genes are TRBV2 and TRBJ1-2; D may be TRBD1 (5 bases). V was shortened by 8 bases and J by 8 bases, with 21 bases between the two germline ends. This CDR3 is 14 amino acids long. Germline-derived CDR1 and CDR2 are SNHLY and FYNNEI. The CDR3 nucleotides read TGTGCCAGCTCCTTCGGGACGGAAGAACGGGGCTACACCTTC. Its protein is CASSFGTEERGYTF.